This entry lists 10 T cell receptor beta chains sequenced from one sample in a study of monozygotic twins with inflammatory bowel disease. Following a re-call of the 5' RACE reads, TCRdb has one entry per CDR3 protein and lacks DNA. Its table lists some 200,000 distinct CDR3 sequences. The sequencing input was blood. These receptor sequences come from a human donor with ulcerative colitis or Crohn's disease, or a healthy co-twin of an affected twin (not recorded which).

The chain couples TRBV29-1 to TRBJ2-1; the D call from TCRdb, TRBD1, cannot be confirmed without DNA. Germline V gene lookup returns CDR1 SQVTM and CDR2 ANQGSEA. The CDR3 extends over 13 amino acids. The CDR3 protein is CSVARDAGDEQFF.

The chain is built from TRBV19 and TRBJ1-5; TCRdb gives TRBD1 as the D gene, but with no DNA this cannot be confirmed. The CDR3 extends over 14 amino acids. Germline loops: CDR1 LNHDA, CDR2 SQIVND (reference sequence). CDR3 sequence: CASSTTGSFQPQHF. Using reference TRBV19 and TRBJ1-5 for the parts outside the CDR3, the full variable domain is DGGITQSPKYLFRKEGQNVTLSCEQNLNHDAMYWYRQDPGQGLRLIYYSQIVNDFQKGDIAEGYSVSREKKESFPLTVTSAQKNPTAFYLCASSTTGSFQPQHFGDGTRLSIL.

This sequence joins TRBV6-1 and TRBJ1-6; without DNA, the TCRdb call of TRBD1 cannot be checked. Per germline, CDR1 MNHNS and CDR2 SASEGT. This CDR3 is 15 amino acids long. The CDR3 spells CASSSGRQNNSPLHF.

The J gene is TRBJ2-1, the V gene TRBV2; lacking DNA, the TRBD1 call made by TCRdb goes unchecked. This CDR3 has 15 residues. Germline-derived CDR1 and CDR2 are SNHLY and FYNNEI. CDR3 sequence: CASSEASRGGDEQFF.

The CDR3 reads CSVERGRDTEAFF. The rearrangement links TRBV29-1 to TRBJ1-1. Germline assignment: CDR1 SQVTM and CDR2 ANQGSEA. This CDR3 spans 13 amino acids.

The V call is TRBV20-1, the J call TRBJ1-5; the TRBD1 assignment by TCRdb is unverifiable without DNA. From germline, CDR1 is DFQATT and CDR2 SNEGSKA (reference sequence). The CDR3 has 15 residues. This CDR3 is CSDRGQFGSNQPQHF.

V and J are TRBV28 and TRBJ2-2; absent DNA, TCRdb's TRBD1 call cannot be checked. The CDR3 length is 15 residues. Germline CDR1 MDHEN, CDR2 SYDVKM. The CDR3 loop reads CASWAGVQRFGELFF.

This CDR3 reads CASSLSGTGRSEGYTF. The chain couples TRBV4-1 to TRBJ1-2; there is no DNA to check the TCRdb D call of TRBD1. Per the germline V gene, CDR1 is MGHRA and CDR2 is YSYEKL. The CDR3 length is 16 residues.

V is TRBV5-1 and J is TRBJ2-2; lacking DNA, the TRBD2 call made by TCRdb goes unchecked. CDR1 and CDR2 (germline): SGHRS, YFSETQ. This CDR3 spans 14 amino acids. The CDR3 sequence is CASSTGLAGGELFF.

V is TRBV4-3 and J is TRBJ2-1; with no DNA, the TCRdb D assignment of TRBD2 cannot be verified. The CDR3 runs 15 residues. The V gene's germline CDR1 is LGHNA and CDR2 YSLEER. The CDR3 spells CASSQALLASFEQFF.